The 16 T cell receptor beta chains below all came from one sample that was sequenced in a study of EBV T-cell therapy then PD-1 blockade in nasopharyngeal carcinoma. Time point indicated: 266 days after commencement of treatment, after nivolumab therapy. As for treatment: AdE1-LMPpoly-expanded autologous EBV-specific T-cell therapy followed by anti-PD-1 nivolumab. These receptors' targets are unknown. Generated by immunoSEQ multiplex PCR, the TCRdb table keeps only in-frame clones and is missing some. This sample has approximately 22,000 clones, with around 84% found just once. The sequences come from CD8+ T cells from blood, collected around day 300 from a patient whose treatment included autologous EBV-specific T cells and nivolumab. These receptors came from a man in his forties with nasopharyngeal carcinoma.

This clone ranks as medium-sized. The chain joins TRBV7-9 to TRBJ1-1; 8 bases agree with TRBD1. The CDR3 runs to 16 residues. CDR1 SEHNR and CDR2 FQNEAQ come from the germline V gene (reference sequence). Losses at the gene ends were 3 bases for V and 4 bases for J; bases not matched to a gene: 10. The CDR3 reads CASSFHDRGSRTEAFF. CDR3 DNA: TGTGCCAGCAGCTTCCACGACAGGGGCAGCCGCACTGAAGCTTTCTTT.

The chain combines TRBV4-2 with TRBJ1-1, with D possibly TRBD1 on 5 matching bases. Germline CDR1 LGHNA, CDR2 YNFKEQ. V was pared by 1 base and J by 4 bases, with 16 bases between. The CDR3 extends over 16 amino acids. The chain's CDR3 is CASSQVIDSFGTEAFF. In DNA form, the CDR3 reads TGTGCCAGCAGCCAAGTCATAGACAGTTTTGGCACTGAAGCTTTCTTT.

The V gene is TRBV12-3 or TRBV12-4, the J gene TRBJ2-7; no clear D gene. The CDR3 contains 12 residues. V dropped 5 bases and J dropped 3 bases, with 8 bases sitting between them. Here the CDR3 reads CASSAENYEQYF. DNA of the CDR3: TGTGCCAGCAGTGCGGAGAACTACGAGCAGTACTTC.

This clone has only a few counts. The chain is built from TRBV4-3 and TRBJ2-1; D possibly corresponds to TRBD2 (5 bases). V was trimmed by 5 bases and J by 7 bases, leaving 12 bases between them. The CDR3 runs 13 residues. Germline CDR1 LGHNA, CDR2 YSLEER. CDR3 in DNA: TGCGCCAGCAGCGACGAGGGTTGGAATGAGCAGTTCTTC. Amino acid sequence: CASSDEGWNEQFF.

The rearrangement links TRBV2 to TRBJ2-7; D is tentatively TRBD1 or TRBD2 (5 bases each). Deletions cut 0 bases from V and 2 bases from J, with 11 bases between. CDR3 size: 15 residues. CDR1 is SNHLY, CDR2 FYNNEI, per germline. CDR3 loop: CASSEAAGSPYEQYF. CDR3 sequence (DNA): TGTGCCAGCAGTGAAGCAGCAGGGAGTCCCTACGAGCAGTACTTC. Full variable domain (missing parts from reference TRBV2 and TRBJ2-7): EPEVTQTPSHQVTQMGQEVILRCVPISNHLYFYWYRQILGQKVEFLVSFYNNEISEKSEIFDDQFSVERPDGSNFTLKIRSTKLEDSAMYFCASSEAAGSPYEQYFGPGTRLTVT.

The chain recombines TRBV6-1 with TRBJ2-1, with D hard to call. Per germline, CDR1 MNHNS and CDR2 SASEGT. V was shortened by 0 bases and J by 2 bases, with 11 bases between the two germline ends. The CDR3 is 16 residues long. DNA for the CDR3: TGTGCCAGCAGTGAAGCGCGACAAGTCCCCTACAATGAGCAGTTCTTC. This gives the protein CASSEARQVPYNEQFF.

The genes are TRBV14 and TRBJ2-2, with D unresolved. The CDR3 runs to 13 residues. V was clipped by 4 bases and J by 2 bases, with 5 bases between them. Germline CDR1 SGHDN, CDR2 FVKESK. CDR3 in DNA: TGTGCCAGCAGCCGCGCTAACACCGGGGAGCTGTTTTTT. The encoded protein is CASSRANTGELFF.

The chain combines TRBV7-9 with TRBJ1-1; D is unclear. CDR3 length: 15 amino acids. The germline V and J ends were trimmed by 0 bases and 4 bases, with 12 bases remaining between them. The germline V gene encodes CDR1 SEHNR and CDR2 FQNEAQ (reference sequence). The CDR3 sequence is CASSLALMGSTEAFF. CDR3 in DNA: TGTGCCAGCAGCTTAGCGCTTATGGGTAGCACTGAAGCTTTCTTT.

This clone is medium-sized by share. V is TRBV9 and J is TRBJ1-2; D gene uncertain. Germline assignment: CDR1 SGDLS and CDR2 YYNGEE. The CDR3 runs to 14 residues. Trimming took off 4 bases at V and 5 bases at J, with 15 bases between the two ends. This chain's CDR3 is CASSPSERVYGYTF. DNA of the CDR3: TGTGCCAGCAGCCCCTCTGAGAGGGTTTATGGCTACACCTTC.

This chain uses TRBV6-5 with TRBJ2-7; D is possibly TRBD2 (5 bases). Germline V gene lookup returns CDR1 MNHEY and CDR2 SVGAGI. The CDR3 spans 15 residues. Trimming took 4 bases from V and 0 from J, leaving 13 bases between them. This CDR3 is CASSLRTGSSYEQYF. CDR3 in DNA: TGTGCCAGCAGTTTAAGGACTGGGAGCTCCTACGAGCAGTACTTC.

The chain links TRBV7-2 to TRBJ2-5; 9 positions agree with TRBD2. The CDR3 consists of 15 residues. Per the germline V gene, CDR1 is SGHTA and CDR2 is FQGNSA. V dropped 3 bases and J dropped 5; count of bases not matched to a gene: 7. CDR3 nucleotide sequence: TGTGCCAGCAGCTTCGCGGGGGGGCCGGGGGAGACCCAGTACTTC. Its translation is CASSFAGGPGETQYF.

This clone is judged medium-sized. The chain links TRBV7-2 to TRBJ2-7; TRBD2 matches 11 bases. J lost 6 bases, V lost 5 bases, and 6 bases had no gene match. The CDR3 spans 14 residues. Germline assignment: CDR1 SGHTA and CDR2 FQGNSA. CDR3 sequence (DNA): TGTGCCAGCAGCAGACTAGCGGGGACGGTCGAGCAGTACTTC. It is translated as CASSRLAGTVEQYF.

This chain connects TRBV27 to TRBJ2-3; 8 positions match TRBD2. CDR3 length: 13 residues. Germline-derived CDR1 and CDR2 are MNHEY and SMNVEV (reference sequence). The trim removed 7 bases at V and 5 bases at J, leaving 5 bases unmatched. CDR3 sequence: CASNRGGQDTQYF. CDR3 nucleotides: TGTGCCAGCAATCGGGGGGGCCAAGATACGCAGTATTTT.

The chain uses TRBV15 and TRBJ2-1; possibly TRBD2 for D (6 bases). V lost 1 base and J 3 bases, leaving 10 bases between the germline ends. This CDR3 has 15 amino acids. CDR1 is LNHNV and CDR2 is YYDKDF in the germline V gene (reference sequence). The chain's CDR3 is CATSRGRGYYNEQFF. The CDR3 nucleotides read TGTGCCACCAGCAGAGGGAGGGGATACTACAATGAGCAGTTCTTC.

This clone has just one count. The chain joins TRBV19 to TRBJ1-1, with D unclear. Germline V gene data show CDR1 as LNHDA and CDR2 as SQIVND (reference sequence). V lost 1 base and J 2 bases, leaving 8 bases between the germline ends. The CDR3 runs to 14 residues. CDR3 nucleotides: TGTGCCAGTAGTATAGGGGTCTCCAACACTGAAGCTTTCTTT. Amino acids: CASSIGVSNTEAFF.

The V and J genes are TRBV7-9 and TRBJ2-6, with 9 bases aligning to TRBD1. Trimming removed 5 bases from V and 0 bases from J; junction bases left unmatched: 11. The germline V gene has CDR1 SEHNR and CDR2 FQNEAQ (reference sequence). The CDR3 extends over 19 amino acids. The CDR3 here is CASSPKLGQGISGANVLTF. The CDR3 DNA is TGTGCCAGCAGCCCTAAACTAGGACAGGGGATCTCTGGGGCCAACGTCCTGACTTTC.